The 27 T cell receptor beta chains reported below all come from one sample, sequenced in a study of graft-versus-host responses after intestinal transplantation. These TCRs are of unknown antigen specificity. Method: immunoSEQ multiplex PCR; TCRdb's copy keeps in-frame clones and lacks some. Found here are 90,000 or so clones, around 83% of them singletons; the top ten hold around 0.86%. Here the sequenced sample was unstimulated CD4+ T cells sorted from spleen or lymph node cells, taken before intestinal transplant. The receptors stem from a human donor who received an intestinal transplant.

V usage is TRBV5-4 and J usage is TRBJ1-4; 7 bases fit TRBD1. Trimming cost V 0 bases and J 7 bases; bases outside gene matches: 3. The CDR3 sequence is 14 residues long. In germline, CDR1 is SGHNT, CDR2 YYREEE (reference sequence). CDR3 sequence (DNA): TGTGCCAGCAGCTTGGACAGGGGTAGTGAAAAACTGTTTTTT. As protein: CASSLDRGSEKLFF.

The chain has TRBV28 and TRBJ2-1, with TRBD1 matching 7 bases. The CDR3 runs 15 residues. The junction had 5 bases not matched to a gene; V was cut back by 4 bases and J by 2 bases. Germline CDR1 is MDHEN and CDR2 is SYDVKM. CDR3 sequence: CASSSSDRAYNEQFF. CDR3 bases: TGTGCCAGCAGTTCCTCCGACAGGGCCTACAATGAGCAGTTCTTC. The full variable domain, in which reference TRBV28 and TRBJ2-1 provide the parts outside the CDR3, is DVKVTQSSRYLVKRTGEKVFLECVQDMDHENMFWYRQDPGLGLRLIYFSYDVKMKEKGDIPEGYSVSREKKERFSLILESASTNQTSMYLCASSSSDRAYNEQFFGPGTRLTVL.

The chain has TRBV6-5 and TRBJ2-7; the match to TRBD2 covers 12 bases. Germline V gene data show CDR1 as MNHEY and CDR2 as SVGAGI. The junction had 7 bases not matched to a gene; V was cut back by 7 bases and J by 6 bases. This CDR3 region has 14 residues. CDR3 DNA sequence: TGTGCCAGCACTAGCGGGAGGGCCGTTGGCGAGCAGTACTTC. This codes for CASTSGRAVGEQYF.

The chain is built from TRBV11-2 and TRBJ2-7; TRBD1 is a possible D gene (6 bases). Trimming stripped 10 bases from V and 6 bases from J, with 19 bases between. The CDR3 is 13 amino acids. The germline V gene has CDR1 SGHAT and CDR2 FQNNGV. The chain's CDR3 is CATRGWTASEQYF. CDR3 in DNA: TGTGCCACTCGCGGGTGGACAGCCTCCGAGCAGTACTTC.

The chain uses TRBV28 and TRBJ1-5; no clear D. Between the trimmed V and J ends, which lost 3 bases and 1 base, there was a span of 4 bases. Germline V CDR1 and CDR2: MDHEN, SYDVKM. This CDR3 is 13 amino acids long. The CDR3 coding sequence is TGTGCCAGCAGTTTCGCGAGCAATCAGCCCCAGCATTTT. As protein: CASSFASNQPQHF.

This clone has just one count. The CDR3 nucleotides are TGTGCCAGCAGCCCCCGTGCCTCGGGGGAGGCGACCCAGTACTTC. It encodes CASSPRASGEATQYF. The V call is TRBV9, the J call TRBJ2-5, with D possibly being TRBD2 (6 bases). Deletions cut 4 bases from V and 7 bases from J, with 20 bases between. Germline-derived CDR1 and CDR2 are SGDLS and YYNGEE. The CDR3 is 15 amino acids.

This clone was counted once. In nucleotides, the CDR3 is TGCGCCAGCAGACGCACAGGGGTTGCTACTGGCAATGAGCAGTTCTTC. This translates into CASRRTGVATGNEQFF. The chain uses TRBV5-1 and TRBJ2-1; TRBD1 aligns across 7 bases. Trimming removed 5 bases from V and 6 bases from J; junction bases left unmatched: 14. CDR1 is SGHRS, CDR2 YFSETQ, per germline. CDR3 size: 16 residues.

V and J are TRBV2 and TRBJ2-3; D not certain. V was clipped by 2 bases and J by 3 bases, with 6 bases between them. Germline V CDR1 and CDR2: SNHLY, FYNNEI. The CDR3 is 13 amino acids. CDR3 coding DNA: TGTGCCAGCAGTGAATACGGGACAGATACGCAGTATTTT. This gives the protein CASSEYGTDTQYF.

This chain joins TRBV7-6 and TRBJ2-7; perhaps TRBD1 as D (8 bases). The V end lost 2 bases, the J end lost 3 bases, and 17 bases lay between the germline ends. CDR1 SGHVS and CDR2 FNYEAQ come from the germline V gene. This CDR3 spans 16 amino acids. CDR3 bases: TGTGCCAGCAGCTTACAGGGGGCGGGAGCCGGCTACGAGCAGTACTTC. Translation: CASSLQGAGAGYEQYF.

The chain is built from TRBV28 and TRBJ2-7; the match to TRBD1 covers 9 bases. Looked up from germline, CDR1 is MDHEN and CDR2 is SYDVKM. V dropped 6 bases and J dropped 2; count of bases not matched to a gene: 5. CDR3 length equals 14 residues. The CDR3 nucleotides read TGTGCCAGCAGATTGACAGGGGGGACCTACGAGCAGTACTTC. It specifies CASRLTGGTYEQYF.

The chain employs TRBV2 and TRBJ2-7, with TRBD2 identical over 8 bases. The V gene's germline CDR1 is SNHLY and CDR2 FYNNEI. CDR3 size: 15 residues. Unmatched junction bases numbered 15, after V lost 8 bases and J lost 6 bases. DNA of the CDR3: TGTGCCAGCCGAGGGGGTAGCGGGATGGTTTTCGAGCAGTACTTC. Protein product: CASRGGSGMVFEQYF.

This clone has a single count. The rearrangement uses TRBV5-1 and TRBJ2-2; 8 bases are a match to TRBD1. Germline assignment: CDR1 SGHRS and CDR2 YFSETQ. This CDR3 region has 15 residues. Trimming at V came to 4 bases and at J to 4 bases, leaving 6 bases not matched to a gene. As DNA, the CDR3 is TGCGCCAGCAGCCCCTGGACAGGGAGCACCGGGGAGCTGTTTTTT. Residues: CASSPWTGSTGELFF.

The chain employs TRBV7-9 and TRBJ1-6, with 7 bases that match TRBD1. V gave up 4 bases and J gave up 4 bases; unmatched junction bases: 7. Per the germline V gene, CDR1 is SEHNR and CDR2 is FQNEAQ (reference sequence). This CDR3 is built from 16 residues. CDR3 protein: CASSSSSTGYNSPLHF. Here the CDR3 DNA reads TGTGCCAGCAGCTCCTCCTCGACAGGGTATAATTCACCCCTCCACTTT.

This clone was detected only once. The V and J genes are TRBV5-1 and TRBJ2-2; maybe TRBD2 (6 bases). Germline-derived CDR1 and CDR2 are SGHRS and YFSETQ. V gave up 4 bases and J gave up 2 bases, with 15 bases separating them. CDR3 size: 16 residues. CDR3 protein: CASSPAGSINTGELFF. CDR3 bases: TGCGCCAGCAGCCCGGCGGGATCCATCAACACCGGGGAGCTGTTTTTT.

J is TRBJ2-3 and V is TRBV19, with 8 bases identical to TRBD2. The V segment lost 2 bases and the J segment 2 bases; nucleotides outside the gene matches: 9. This CDR3 region has 17 residues. Germline loops: CDR1 LNHDA, CDR2 SQIVND (reference sequence). CDR3 nucleotides: TGTGCCAGTAGTATAACTGGGCCGGGGGGGCCCACAGATACGCAGTATTTT. Amino acids: CASSITGPGGPTDTQYF.

This rearrangement joins TRBV7-9 to TRBJ2-3, with a weak D call TRBD2 (7 bases). CDR1 SEHNR and CDR2 FQNEAQ come from the germline V gene (reference sequence). CDR3 size: 12 residues. Trimming left V 8 bases short and J 4 bases short, with 10 bases between. The CDR3 loop is CASGGAPDTQYF. Written as DNA, the CDR3 is TGTGCCAGCGGGGGGGCCCCAGATACGCAGTATTTT.

The V and J genes are TRBV19 and TRBJ1-5; weak D call: TRBD1 (5 bases). In germline, CDR1 is LNHDA, CDR2 SQIVND (reference sequence). V lost 7 bases and J lost 6, with 16 bases in between. The CDR3 covers 14 residues. The CDR3 sequence: CASKEGWEGQPQHF. Written as DNA, the CDR3 is TGTGCCAGTAAGGAGGGGTGGGAGGGTCAGCCCCAGCATTTT.

The gene calls are TRBV7-9 and TRBJ1-1; TRBD1 matches at 7 bases. The CDR3 is 15 residues long. V trimming: 3 bases; J trimming: 2 bases; junction bases outside the gene matches: 6. Germline V CDR1 and CDR2: SEHNR, FQNEAQ (reference sequence). CDR3 in DNA: TGTGCCAGCAGCTTCGGGGACAGCAGAAACACTGAAGCTTTCTTT. It yields the protein CASSFGDSRNTEAFF.

The chain carries TRBV4-1 and TRBJ1-6, with D perhaps TRBD1 (5 bases). Trimming took 0 bases from V and 4 from J, leaving 7 bases between them. Germline CDR1 MGHRA, CDR2 YSYEKL. This CDR3 region has 15 residues. In DNA form, the CDR3 reads TGCGCCAGCAGCCAAGATCAGGGATATAATTCACCCCTCCACTTT. Translating it yields CASSQDQGYNSPLHF.

The chain joins TRBV6-5 to TRBJ1-5; D perhaps matches TRBD1 (6 bases). The germline V and J ends were trimmed by 7 bases and 9 bases, with 13 bases remaining between them. Looked up from germline, CDR1 is MNHEY and CDR2 is SVGAGI. The CDR3 totals 12 residues. CDR3 residues: CASKAGAGPQHF. The CDR3 coding sequence is TGTGCCAGCAAGGCAGGGGCCGGGCCCCAGCATTTT.

This chain connects TRBV10-3 to TRBJ2-7, with D perhaps matching TRBD1 (5 bases). Trimming pared 3 bases from V and 2 bases from J, leaving 8 bases between. This CDR3 is built from 13 residues. Germline loops: CDR1 ENHRY, CDR2 SYGVKD. The CDR3 loop is CAISDPTAYEQYF. The CDR3 coding sequence is TGTGCCATCAGTGATCCGACAGCCTACGAGCAGTACTTC.

The chain has TRBV5-1 and TRBJ2-7; 7 positions agree with TRBD2. The CDR3 sequence is 16 residues long. After removal of 0 bases from V and 4 bases from J, the junction contained 10 bases not matched to a gene. Germline V gene data show CDR1 as SGHRS and CDR2 as YFSETQ. CDR3 in amino acids: CASSLGRGDPSYEQYF. CDR3 DNA sequence: TGCGCCAGCAGCTTGGGACGGGGGGACCCCTCGTACGAGCAGTACTTC.

The chain couples TRBV7-2 to TRBJ2-7; 9 bases match TRBD1. V lost 5 bases, J lost 1 base, and 6 bases stayed unmatched. The CDR3 loop spans 15 amino acids. The germline gives CDR1 SGHTA, CDR2 FQGNSA. CDR3 residues: CASSPVGTGSYEQYF. The CDR3 DNA reads as TGTGCCAGCAGCCCCGTGGGGACAGGGTCCTACGAGCAGTACTTC.

The chain links TRBV29-1 to TRBJ2-1; a weak D match, TRBD2 (5 bases). Trimming shortened V by 7 bases and J by 4 bases, and 8 bases separated the two germline ends. Per germline, CDR1 SQVTM and CDR2 ANQGSEA. There are 11 residues in the CDR3. The CDR3 loop reads CSERTYNEQFF. The CDR3 bases are TGCAGCGAACGGACTTACAATGAGCAGTTCTTC.

The chain recombines TRBV29-1 with TRBJ2-6, with 12 bases identical to TRBD1. CDR3 length: 17 residues. Germline V CDR1 and CDR2: SQVTM, ANQGSEA. With 6 bases clipped from V and 0 bases from J, the junction kept 6 bases outside the gene matches. The DNA of the CDR3 is TGCAGCGTGGGGACAGGGGGCGGAAACTCTGGGGCCAACGTCCTGACTTTC. Protein sequence: CSVGTGGGNSGANVLTF. Filled out from reference TRBV29-1 and TRBJ2-6, the complete variable domain reads SAVISQKPSRDICQRGTSLTIQCQVDSQVTMMFWYRQQPGQSLTLIATANQGSEATYESGFVIDKFPISRPNLTFSTLTVSNMSPEDSSIYLCSVGTGGGNSGANVLTFGAGSRLTVL.

The chain has TRBV5-4 and TRBJ2-3; D is unclear. The CDR3 contains 15 residues. Trimming shortened V by 4 bases and J by 2 bases, and 14 bases separated the two germline ends. CDR1 SGHNT and CDR2 YYREEE come from the germline V gene (reference sequence). The CDR3 DNA is TGTGCCAGCAGCCCGAGGAGTCTAGTCACAGATACGCAGTATTTT. Its protein is CASSPRSLVTDTQYF.

The J gene is TRBJ2-7, the V gene TRBV5-1, with 7 positions matching TRBD1. Trimming removed 2 bases from V and 1 base from J; junction bases left unmatched: 6. This CDR3 comprises 15 residues. Germline CDR1 reads SGHRS; CDR2 reads YFSETQ. CDR3 in amino acids: CASSFRTGASYEQYF. In DNA form, the CDR3 reads TGCGCCAGCAGCTTCCGAACAGGGGCATCCTACGAGCAGTACTTC.